The entry below gives a single T cell receptor (beta chain) sequence along with its context. The CDR3 consists of 16 residues. V lost 1 base, J lost 4 bases, and 20 bases lay in between. Germline V lookup: CDR1 DFQATT, CDR2 SNEGSKA (reference sequence). The sample comes from a study of tumor-infiltrating lymphocytes in glioblastoma multiforme. Multiple V-beta primers and a C-beta primer amplified TCRB from RNA. One entry per CDR3 protein, called by TCRdb with MiXCR from the multiplex PCR reads. The table lists 9,000 to 10,000 distinct CDR3 sequences, about 66% of them singletons, with 45% to 65% in the top ten.

The chain combines TRBV20-1 with TRBJ2-7, with D maybe TRBD2 (7 bases). Specimen: brain tumor tissue. This TCR was sampled from a male donor with glioblastoma. The CDR3 DNA reads as TGCAGTGCTAGAGGGATTAGCGGAGGGGGGGGTTACGAGCAGTACTTC. This sequence encodes CSARGISGGGGYEQYF.